This T cell receptor (beta chain) was sequenced during a study of T-cell reconstitution after alpha-beta-depleted transplantation in children. Points from the study as a whole: At day 60, the high TCRbeta diversity found in some patients originated from recipient T cells and thymic progenitors that had survived. After transplant, at about two months, alpha-beta T cells were reportedly derived from several hundred expanded graft clones. Hyperexpanded clones declined; after one year, newly produced T cells mostly supplied diversity.

The library targeted TCRbeta and was prepared with unique molecular identifiers. MiXCR, applied by TCRdb to the PCR reads, yields one record per CDR3 protein. The sample holds roughly 790,000 distinct CDR3 sequences, about 15% seen once. This clonotype was seen repeatedly, ten times or more. What it recognizes is unknown. The source was PBMCs, mostly from graft donor cells, collected 360 days after TCRalphabeta/CD19-depleted stem cell transplant. This TCR was sampled from a male patient aged 5 to 17 who had a stem cell transplant for acute lymphoblastic leukemia, so the T cells may come from the graft donor.

In nucleotides, the CDR3 is TGTGCCAGCAGCTCGAGACAGGCGTCCTATAATTCACCCCTCCACTTT. It yields the protein CASSSRQASYNSPLHF. The chain couples TRBV11-2 to TRBJ1-6; possibly TRBD1 for D (6 bases). Germline V gene data show CDR1 as SGHAT and CDR2 as FQNNGV. The CDR3 extends over 16 amino acids. Trimming shortened V by 4 bases and J by 1 base, and 11 bases separated the two germline ends.